This entry describes one TCR beta chain. Trimming removed 3 bases from V and 5 bases from J, with 13 bases in between. Germline V gene sequence: CDR1 LGHDT, CDR2 YNNKEL (reference sequence). The CDR3 has 14 residues. The data are from a study of blood T cell repertoires in COVID-19. Produced via immunoSEQ multiplex PCR; TCRdb's table is partial and in-frame only. The table has roughly 320,000 clones, 90% to 95% seen once. This TCR was sampled from a woman in her 30s who had been exposed to COVID-19. The sequenced sample was PBMCs or T cells enriched from blood (not recorded which). V gene TRBV3-1 (or the pseudogene TRBV3-2) combines with J gene TRBJ1-1, with no clear D. The CDR3: CASSHSRGWTEAFF. The CDR3 nucleotides read TGTGCCAGCAGCCACTCAAGAGGGTGGACTGAAGCTTTCTTT.